This TCR beta chain appears in the sequencing data of a study of blood T cell repertoires in COVID-19. The overall study: The origin of the acute and convalescent COVID-19 samples was the United States, Italy and Spain.

Sequencing was performed with immunoSEQ multiplex PCR; in TCRdb, only in-frame clones are kept and a portion is missing. The sample carries under 550,000 clones, around 90% recorded once. V lost 4 bases and J 7 bases, leaving 17 bases between the germline ends. Per the germline V gene, CDR1 is SGHTA and CDR2 is FQGTGA. The CDR3 length is 15 residues. Sequencing input: peripheral blood. The TCR comes from a man aged 18-30 years with COVID-19, enrolled during active disease. The chain joins TRBV7-3 to TRBJ2-1; D is perhaps TRBD1 (6 bases). In DNA form, the CDR3 reads TGTGCCAGCAGCTCCAACAGGGCCCTAGGTAATGAGCAGTTCTTC. Amino acid sequence: CASSSNRALGNEQFF.